This T cell receptor beta chain appears in the sequencing data of a study of blood T cell repertoires in COVID-19. Sequencing used immunoSEQ multiplex PCR; TCRdb keeps in-frame clones, though not all of them. This table has a few hundred thousand clones, approximately 89% appearing once. Deletions cut 8 bases from V and 4 bases from J, with 15 bases between. From germline, CDR1 is SNHLY and CDR2 FYNNEI. This CDR3 is 14 amino acids long. The TCR sequence derives from a woman aged 25-40 years with COVID-19, enrolled during active disease. The chain has TRBV2 and TRBJ2-1; D perhaps matches TRBD1 (6 bases). The sample taken for sequencing was peripheral blood. DNA of the CDR3: TGTGCCAGCGGTAGGGACACTTCTTACAATGAGCAGTTCTTC. This translates into CASGRDTSYNEQFF.